The 32 T cell receptor beta chains reported below all come from one sample, sequenced in a study of T cells after yellow fever vaccination (dated by TCRdb to the late 2010s). Libraries were built with 5' RACE. Sequencing was performed on an Illumina HiSeq 2500. TCRdb handled the public reads itself, with Q25 trimming in fastp and clone calling in MiXCR, and kept productive beta chains. Each CDR3 protein appears once, grouped with its most common genes and DNA. The table for this sample lists hundreds of thousands of distinct CDR3 sequences; approximately 13% of them were counted only once. The top ten hold around an eighth of the sample. Per the publication, the treatment or condition label means: live attenuated yellow fever vaccine strain. Here the sequenced sample was PBMCs, taken on the day of the yellow fever booster vaccination. These receptors came from a man aged 25-40 years who received the YFV17D yellow fever vaccine.

This clonotype has just a few counts. The chain joins TRBV4-2 to TRBJ2-1, with D possibly being TRBD2 (6 bases). This CDR3 is built from 15 residues. Trimming pared 4 bases from V and 15 bases from J, leaving 25 bases between. CDR1 and CDR2 from the germline V gene are LGHNA and YNFKEQ. The CDR3 here is CASSPHQEGRWFGFF. Here the CDR3 DNA reads TGTGCCAGCAGCCCCCATCAGGAGGGCCGTTGGTTCGGGTTCTTC.

This clonotype was seen a few times. V is TRBV5-6 and J is TRBJ1-2; TRBD1 might be the D (5 bases). Germline V lookup: CDR1 SGHDT, CDR2 YYEEEE. This CDR3 contains 14 residues. V was pared by 3 bases and J by 10 bases, with 19 bases between. The CDR3 reads CASSSRAPRGSYTF. In DNA form, the CDR3 reads TGTGCCAGCAGCTCTAGGGCCCCCCGGGGGTCCTACACCTTC.

This clonotype was seen only a few times. This chain connects TRBV14 to TRBJ2-5, with D perhaps TRBD2 (6 bases). The CDR3 contains 13 residues. V was cut by 5 bases and J by 9 bases, with 16 bases left in between. Germline assignment: CDR1 SGHDN and CDR2 FVKESK. For the CDR3, the DNA is TGTGCCAGCAGCATGACTGGGGGAGGAGCCCAGTACTTC. Translating it yields CASSMTGGGAQYF.

In this sample, this clonotype turned up a few times. Here the CDR3 reads CASSSAYGYTF. The CDR3 coding sequence is TGTGCCAGCAGTTCGGCGTATGGCTACACCTTC. The chain couples TRBV2 to TRBJ1-2; D call uncertain. The V end lost 5 bases, the J end lost 5 bases, and 6 bases lay between the germline ends. The length of the CDR3 is 11 residues. In germline, CDR1 is SNHLY, CDR2 FYNNEI. The full variable domain, rest sourced from reference TRBV2 and TRBJ1-2, is EPEVTQTPSHQVTQMGQEVILRCVPISNHLYFYWYRQILGQKVEFLVSFYNNEISEKSEIFDDQFSVERPDGSNFTLKIRSTKLEDSAMYFCASSSAYGYTFGSGTRLTVV.

Notes on this clonotype: Given a much more abundant clone one base away, this may be a read error. The chain carries TRBV20-1 and TRBJ2-3; D is unresolved. CDR3 length: 16 amino acids. The germline CDR1 and CDR2 sequences are DFQATT and SNEGSKA (reference sequence). The CDR3 loop reads CCARDPTHRNYDTQYF. The DNA of the CDR3 is TGCTGTGCTAGAGATCCGACCCACCGCAATTACGATACGCAGTATTTT.

This sequence joins TRBV20-1 and TRBJ2-7, with 7 bases that match TRBD2. Germline V gene sequence: CDR1 DFQATT, CDR2 SNEGSKA (reference sequence). This CDR3 region has 15 residues. The V gene end was trimmed by 2 bases and the J gene end by 0 bases; junction bases not matched to a gene: 7. The CDR3 here is CSARSLADSSYEQYF. The CDR3 bases are TGCAGTGCTAGATCCCTAGCGGATAGCTCCTACGAGCAGTACTTC.

This clonotype has a handful of counts. This chain uses TRBV15 with TRBJ2-2; either TRBD1 or TRBD2 may supply D (5 bases each). The CDR3 runs to 13 residues. The V end lost 10 bases, the J end lost 1 base, and 10 bases lay between the germline ends. Germline V gives CDR1 LNHNV, CDR2 YYDKDF (reference sequence). CDR3 bases: TGTGCCAGTGGGACGGGGAACACCGGGGAGCTGTTTTTT. Amino acid sequence: CASGTGNTGELFF. Supplemented by reference TRBV15 and TRBJ2-2, the full variable domain reads DAMVIQNPRYQVTQFGKPVTLSCSQTLNHNVMYWYQQKSSQAPKLLFHYYDKDFNNEADTPDNFQSRRPNTSFCFLDIRSPGLGDTAMYLCASGTGNTGELFFGEGSRLTVL.

This clonotype showed up just a few times. V usage is TRBV20-1 and J usage is TRBJ1-3; D may be TRBD1 (5 bases). Deletions cut 5 bases from V and 8 bases from J, with 19 bases between. The CDR3 spans 14 residues. Germline values: CDR1 DFQATT, CDR2 SNEGSKA (reference sequence). The DNA for the CDR3 is TGCAGTGCTGCTCAGGGTGGCCATTTCGACACCATATATTTT. Amino acids: CSAAQGGHFDTIYF.

This clonotype has a handful of counts. J is TRBJ1-1 and V is TRBV29-1; D is ambiguous. The CDR3 contains 14 residues. Germline CDR1 and CDR2: SQVTM and ANQGSEA. Trimming pared 2 bases from V and 0 bases from J, leaving 10 bases between. CDR3 DNA: TGCAGCGTTGAATCGAGACAAATGAACACTGAAGCTTTCTTT. Its translation is CSVESRQMNTEAFF. The whole variable domain, remainder taken from reference TRBV29-1 and TRBJ1-1, is SAVISQKPSRDICQRGTSLTIQCQVDSQVTMMFWYRQQPGQSLTLIATANQGSEATYESGFVIDKFPISRPNLTFSTLTVSNMSPEDSSIYLCSVESRQMNTEAFFGQGTRLTVV.

V is TRBV29-1 and J is TRBJ2-7; no clear D gene. Germline V gives CDR1 SQVTM, CDR2 ANQGSEA. Deletions cut 4 bases from V and 6 bases from J, with 13 bases between. This CDR3 contains 12 residues. The CDR3 protein is CSVGSDPREQYF. As DNA, the CDR3 is TGCAGCGTTGGTTCGGACCCGCGCGAGCAGTACTTC.

As concerns this clonotype: This could be a read error, since a much larger clone is one nucleotide away. V gene TRBV2 combines with J gene TRBJ1-1, with D unresolved. CDR1 and CDR2 (germline): SNHLY, FYNNEI. V lost 6 bases to trimming and J lost 2 bases, with 10 bases between them. The CDR3 has 13 amino acids. This chain's CDR3 is CASRRKENTEAFF. The CDR3 DNA reads TGTGCCAGCAGGAGGAAAGAAAACACTGAAGCTTTCTTT.

This clonotype was found a few times. The genes are TRBV30 and TRBJ2-7; 9 bases are shared with TRBD1. The V segment lost 7 bases and the J segment 4 bases; nucleotides outside the gene matches: 8. CDR3 size: 13 residues. The germline V gene encodes CDR1 GTSNPN and CDR2 SVGIG (reference sequence). The CDR3 DNA follows: TGTGCCTCCCACCGGGACAGGGATTACGAGCAGTACTTC. Translated, it gives CASHRDRDYEQYF.

This clonotype was seen a handful of times. V usage is TRBV29-1 and J usage is TRBJ1-1; D is unresolved. Germline-derived CDR1 and CDR2 are SQVTM and ANQGSEA. This CDR3 comprises 11 residues. The V end was cut by 6 bases, the J end by 14 bases, with 19 bases between. The DNA for the CDR3 is TGCAGCGTCGTCACTTCCCCGGGAAGCTTCTTT. Protein sequence: CSVVTSPGSFF.

This clonotype was found a few times. CDR3 in amino acids: CSVGGGLKETQYF. The CDR3 DNA follows: TGCAGCGTTGGGGGGGGGCTAAAAGAGACCCAGTACTTC. V gene TRBV29-1 combines with J gene TRBJ2-5; the D gene is possibly TRBD2 (7 bases). CDR1 and CDR2 from the germline V gene are SQVTM and ANQGSEA. The CDR3 is 13 amino acids. V was pared by 4 bases and J by 3 bases, with 12 bases between. Supplemented by reference TRBV29-1 and TRBJ2-5, the full variable domain reads SAVISQKPSRDICQRGTSLTIQCQVDSQVTMMFWYRQQPGQSLTLIATANQGSEATYESGFVIDKFPISRPNLTFSTLTVSNMSPEDSSIYLCSVGGGLKETQYFGPGTRLLVL.

The gene calls are TRBV14 and TRBJ1-6; D might be TRBD1 (6 bases). V gave up 1 base and J gave up 4 bases, with 8 bases separating them. The V gene's germline CDR1 is SGHDN and CDR2 FVKESK. The CDR3 covers 15 residues. This CDR3 reads CASSQGTAYNSPLHF. CDR3 DNA: TGTGCCAGCAGCCAAGGGACAGCTTATAATTCACCCCTCCACTTT.

This clonotype was detected a few times. The chain employs TRBV5-1 and TRBJ2-4; D is uncertain. Trimming removed 3 bases at V and 4 bases at J, with 5 bases between. Germline CDR1 and CDR2: SGHRS and YFSETQ. The CDR3 totals 12 residues. The CDR3 nucleotides are TGCGCCAGCAGCTCCAATAAAAACATTCAGTACTTC. It is translated as CASSSNKNIQYF.

The J gene is TRBJ2-1, the V gene TRBV5-4; 8 bases are a match to TRBD2. V shed 6 bases, J shed 7 bases, and the junction held 12 bases outside the gene matches. Germline-derived CDR1 and CDR2 are SGHNT and YYREEE (reference sequence). CDR3 length: 15 residues. CDR3 residues: CASNKGLGLRNEQFF. The CDR3 DNA is TGTGCCAGCAACAAGGGACTAGGATTGCGAAATGAGCAGTTCTTC. Full variable domain (rest looked up from reference TRBV5-4 and TRBJ2-1): ETGVTQSPTHLIKTRGQQVTLRCSSQSGHNTVSWYQQALGQGPQFIFQYYREEENGRGNFPPRFSGLQFPNYSSELNVNALELDDSALYLCASNKGLGLRNEQFFGPGTRLTVL.

The V and J genes are TRBV10-3 and TRBJ2-1, with D perhaps being TRBD1 or TRBD2 (5 bases each). Germline CDR1 is ENHRY and CDR2 is SYGVKD. The CDR3 is made up of 14 amino acids. Trimming left V 8 bases short and J 7 bases short, with 18 bases between. CDR3 residues: CAIWAGALGNEQFF. CDR3 nucleotides: TGTGCCATCTGGGCCGGGGCCCTAGGGAATGAGCAGTTCTTC.

The chain links TRBV12-3 or TRBV12-4 to TRBJ2-7, with D possibly matching TRBD1 (5 bases). The CDR3 runs to 14 residues. Trimming took 0 bases from V and 3 from J, leaving 9 bases between them. The CDR3 bases are TGTGCCAGCAGTTTAGCTTCAGGGATCTACGAGCAGTACTTC. This encodes CASSLASGIYEQYF.

V is TRBV6-5 and J is TRBJ2-1, with a tentative D call TRBD2 (6 bases). This CDR3 is 12 amino acids long. The germline CDR1 and CDR2 sequences are MNHEY and SVGAGI. Trimming cost V 7 bases and J 7 bases, with 11 bases left between them. Written as DNA, the CDR3 is TGTGCCAGCATAGGCCGGGGGAATGAGCAGTTCTTC. Translating it yields CASIGRGNEQFF.

The gene calls are TRBV21-1 and TRBJ2-4. TRBV21-1 is a known pseudogene. This CDR3 is built from 15 residues. Here the CDR3 DNA reads TGTGCCAGCAGCAAGGCAGGGCTAGCCAAAAACATTCAGTACTTC. Protein product: CASSKAGLAKNIQYF.

This chain uses TRBV7-3 with TRBJ2-6; D not certain. V gave up 1 base and J gave up 4 bases, with 14 bases separating them. The germline CDR1 and CDR2 sequences are SGHTA and FQGTGA. The CDR3 sequence is 17 residues long. CDR3 coding DNA: TGTGCCAGCAGCTTAAACCCGATAGCCGCCGGGGCCAACGTCCTGACTTTC. Translating it yields CASSLNPIAAGANVLTF. The full variable domain, rest sourced from reference TRBV7-3 and TRBJ2-6, is GAGVSQTPSNKVTEKGKYVELRCDPISGHTALYWYRQSLGQGPEFLIYFQGTGAADDSGLPNDRFFAVRPEGSVSTLKIQRTERGDSAVYLCASSLNPIAAGANVLTFGAGSRLTVL.

This chain uses TRBV7-2 with TRBJ2-7; 11 bases map to TRBD1. The CDR3 has 16 residues. J lost 3 bases, V lost 5 bases, and 9 bases had no gene match. Germline V gives CDR1 SGHTA, CDR2 FQGNSA. The CDR3 loop reads CASSAPPGQGDYEQYF. The CDR3 region has the DNA TGTGCCAGCAGCGCACCCCCGGGACAGGGGGACTACGAGCAGTACTTC.

J is TRBJ2-7 and V is TRBV12-3 or TRBV12-4; D may correspond to TRBD1 or TRBD2 (5 bases each). CDR3 length: 13 amino acids. The V end was cut by 6 bases, the J end by 4 bases, with 13 bases between. CDR3 amino acids: CASRSGTGYEQYF. The CDR3 DNA is TGTGCCAGCAGATCCGGGACGGGATACGAGCAGTACTTC.

The rearrangement links TRBV20-1 to TRBJ1-4; 7 bases match TRBD1. The CDR3 runs 17 residues. The trim removed 5 bases at V and 4 bases at J, leaving 16 bases unmatched. The germline gives CDR1 DFQATT, CDR2 SNEGSKA (reference sequence). Here the CDR3 DNA reads TGCAGTGCTTTCCAGGGGGGCAGGGGGACCTATAATGAAAAACTGTTTTTT. Its protein product is CSAFQGGRGTYNEKLFF.

The rearrangement uses TRBV10-2 and TRBJ2-5; 7 nucleotides align to TRBD2. J lost 5 bases, V lost 4 bases, and 7 bases had no gene match. This CDR3 is 14 amino acids long. Germline CDR1 and CDR2: WSHSY and SAAADI. CDR3 in amino acids: CASSASGSWETQYF. Written as DNA, the CDR3 is TGCGCCAGCAGTGCTAGCGGTTCGTGGGAGACCCAGTACTTC.

The chain has TRBV4-3 and TRBJ2-4, with 7 nucleotides matching TRBD1. The junction had 10 bases not matched to a gene; V was cut back by 4 bases and J by 4 bases. The CDR3 sequence is 16 residues long. In germline, CDR1 is LGHNA, CDR2 YSLEER. The chain's CDR3 is CASSPGWGRGKNIQYF. Written as DNA, the CDR3 is TGCGCCAGCAGCCCGGGTTGGGGCAGGGGGAAAAACATTCAGTACTTC.

In this sample, this clonotype turned up many times. The chain is built from TRBV24-1 and TRBJ2-5; 8 positions agree with TRBD1. CDR1 is KGHDR, CDR2 SFDVKD, per germline. This CDR3 comprises 15 residues. J lost 4 bases, V lost 4 bases, and 7 bases had no gene match. Here the CDR3 DNA reads TGTGCCACCAGTGACGCCTCAGGGGGCCGAGAGACCCAGTACTTC. As protein: CATSDASGGRETQYF.

This clonotype occurred many times. CDR3 coding DNA: TGTGCCAGCAGTGATGTGGGGGAGCAGTACTTC. Translation gives CASSDVGEQYF. The rearrangement uses TRBV25-1 and TRBJ2-7; D remains ambiguous. Germline V gene lookup returns CDR1 MGHDK and CDR2 SYGVNS. There are 11 residues in the CDR3. Trimming removed 3 bases from V and 7 bases from J, with 7 bases in between.

This rearrangement joins TRBV10-3 to TRBJ2-5; no definite D call. The CDR3 consists of 13 residues. The V end was cut by 0 bases, the J end by 4 bases, with 6 bases between. Germline V gene data show CDR1 as ENHRY and CDR2 as SYGVKD. DNA of the CDR3: TGTGCCATCAGTGAGTCGATGGGAGAGACCCAGTACTTC. Translation gives CAISESMGETQYF.

The V and J genes are TRBV28 and TRBJ2-7; 8 positions agree with TRBD2. Losses at the gene ends were 7 bases for V and 2 bases for J; bases not matched to a gene: 10. The CDR3 has 15 amino acids. Germline loops: CDR1 MDHEN, CDR2 SYDVKM. The CDR3: CASTPWVAGTYEQYF. For the CDR3, the DNA is TGTGCCAGCACCCCCTGGGTAGCGGGGACCTACGAGCAGTACTTC.

This clonotype was observed many times. The gene calls are TRBV12-3 or TRBV12-4 and TRBJ1-6, with TRBD1 matching 8 bases. This CDR3 is 14 amino acids long. Trimming cost V 5 bases and J 6 bases; bases outside gene matches: 3. CDR3 residues: CASSAQGANSPLHF. CDR3 nucleotide sequence: TGTGCCAGCAGTGCTCAGGGGGCTAATTCACCCCTCCACTTT.